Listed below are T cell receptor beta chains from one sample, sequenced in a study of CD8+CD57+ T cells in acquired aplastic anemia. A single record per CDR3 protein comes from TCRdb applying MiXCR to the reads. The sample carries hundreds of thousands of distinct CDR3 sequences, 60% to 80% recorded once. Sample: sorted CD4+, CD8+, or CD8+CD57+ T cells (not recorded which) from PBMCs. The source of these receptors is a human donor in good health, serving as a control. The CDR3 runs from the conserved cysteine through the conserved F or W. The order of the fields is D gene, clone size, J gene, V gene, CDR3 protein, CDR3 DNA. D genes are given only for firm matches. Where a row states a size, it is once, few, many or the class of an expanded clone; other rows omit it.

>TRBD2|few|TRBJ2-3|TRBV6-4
CASSDSSGGGTDTQYF
TGTGCCAGCAGTGACTCGAGCGGGGGGGGCACAGATACGCAGTATTTT
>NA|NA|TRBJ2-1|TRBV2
CASSPNRAHNAQFF
TGTGCCAGCAGTCCGAACAGGGCGCACAATGCGCAGTTCTTC
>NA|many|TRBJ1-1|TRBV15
CATSRDTGSMNTEAFF
TGTGCCACCAGCAGAGATACGGGGAGCATGAACACTGAAGCTTTCTTT
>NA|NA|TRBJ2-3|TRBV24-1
CATSPPGVAHTQYF
TGTGCCACCAGTCCCCCCGGAGTCGCACATACGCAGTATTTT
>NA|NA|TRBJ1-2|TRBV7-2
CASSLARTGSGASF
TGCGCCAGCAGCTTAGCGAGAACAGGGTCTGGAGCTTCCTTC
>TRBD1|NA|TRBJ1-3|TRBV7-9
CASSLERDRTTIYF
TGTGCCAGCAGCCTAGAACGGGACAGAACAACCATATATTTT
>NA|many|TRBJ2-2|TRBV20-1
CSARDGTRNTGELFF
TGCAGTGCTAGAGATGGGACGAGGAACACCGGGGAGCTGTTTTTT
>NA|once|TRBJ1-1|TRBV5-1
CATSTEKRLNTEAFF
TGTGCCACCAGCACGGAAAAAAGGCTTAACACTGAAGCTTTCTTT
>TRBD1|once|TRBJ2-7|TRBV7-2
CASSFRQGADEPFF
TGTGCCAGCAGCTTCCGACAGGGGGCAGACGAACCGTTCTTC
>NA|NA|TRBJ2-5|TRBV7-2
CASSLDPGTRAPLQYF
TGTGCCAGCAGCTTAGATCCAGGCACGCGGGCACCCCTCCAGTACTTC
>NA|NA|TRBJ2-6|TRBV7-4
CASSQGTPGANEQTF
TGTGCCAGCAGCCAGGGGACGCCTGGGGCCAACGAGCAGACTTTC
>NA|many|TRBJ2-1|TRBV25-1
CASSELSGGGEQFF
TGTGCCAGCAGTGAATTGTCTGGGGGCGGTGAGCAGTTCTTC
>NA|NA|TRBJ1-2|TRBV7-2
CASSSSSTRGVDGYTF
TGTGCCAGCAGCTCCTCAAGTACTAGGGGGGTCGATGGCTACACCTTC
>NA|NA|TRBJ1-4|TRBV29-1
CSVVDRPNEKLFF
TGCAGCGTTGTGGACAGACCAAATGAAAAACTGTTTTTT
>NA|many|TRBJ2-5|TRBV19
CASSFSGDLQETQYF
TGTGCCAGTAGTTTCTCGGGGGACCTCCAAGAGACCCAGTACTTC
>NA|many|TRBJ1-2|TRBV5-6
CASSLVSPGGYTF
TGTGCCAGCAGCTTGGTTTCCCCGGGAGGCTACACCTTC
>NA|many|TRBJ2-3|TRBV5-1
CASSLEYRFTDTQYF
TGCGCCAGCAGCTTGGAGTACAGATTCACAGATACGCAGTATTTT
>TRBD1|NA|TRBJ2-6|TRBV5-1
CASSLHRGLSGANVLTF
TGCGCCAGCAGCTTACACAGGGGGCTGTCTGGGGCCAACGTCCTGACTTTC
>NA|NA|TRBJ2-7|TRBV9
CASSAAPSTDTYF
TGTGCCAGCAGCGCAGCGCCAAGCACAGATACGTACTTC
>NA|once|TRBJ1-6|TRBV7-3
CASSPQAGKSSRRHF
TGTGCCAGCAGCCCCCAGGCGGGGAAAAGTTCACGCCGGCACTTT
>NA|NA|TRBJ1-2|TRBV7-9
CASSLASPSPLHIF
TGTGCCAGCAGCTTAGCGTCGCCCTCACCCCTCCACATTTTC
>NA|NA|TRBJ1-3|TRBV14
CASSQVRGTCSGNTIYF
TGTGCCAGCAGCCAAGTTCGTGGGACCTGCTCTGGAAACACCATATATTTT
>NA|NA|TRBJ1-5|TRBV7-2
CASSLRGTLGNEPQHF
TGTGCCAGCAGTCTGAGAGGGACTTTGGGCAATGAGCCGCAGCATTTT
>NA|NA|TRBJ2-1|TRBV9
CASSQVTQASSYEFF
TGTGCCAGCAGCCAAGTAACTCAGGCTTCCTCCTACGAGTTCTTC
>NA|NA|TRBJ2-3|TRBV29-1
CSVASLAAQYF
TGCAGCGTTGCCTCTCTAGCTGCGCAGTATTTT